The 22 T cell receptor beta chains listed next were all sequenced from one sample in a study of blood T cell repertoires in COVID-19. Only in-frame clones appear in the TCRdb table, and some are missing; sequencing was by immunoSEQ multiplex PCR. The sample carries 100,000 or so clones, 65% to 90% recorded once. Sequenced sample: peripheral blood. The receptors were gathered from a man between 65 and 85 years old with active or convalescent COVID-19.

This chain uses TRBV4-2 with TRBJ2-1; 10 nucleotides align to TRBD2. Unmatched junction bases numbered 7, after V lost 2 bases and J lost 6 bases. The CDR3 has 16 amino acids. From germline, CDR1 is LGHNA and CDR2 YNFKEQ. The chain's CDR3 is CASSQTASGSFNEQFF. The CDR3 DNA follows: TGTGCCAGCAGCCAAACAGCTAGCGGGAGCTTCAATGAGCAGTTCTTC.

V gene TRBV6-1 combines with J gene TRBJ2-5; D is possibly TRBD2 (6 bases). Germline CDR1 MNHNS, CDR2 SASEGT. CDR3 length equals 14 residues. With 3 bases removed from V and 4 bases from J, the gap between germline ends came to 12 bases. CDR3 sequence reads: CASSEAGLLETQYF. In DNA form, the CDR3 reads TGTGCCAGCAGTGAGGCGGGACTTCTAGAGACCCAGTACTTC.

In nucleotides, the CDR3 is TGTGCCAGCAGCCCGGGACTAGCGGGGTCAGATGAGCAGTTCTTC. This translates into CASSPGLAGSDEQFF. V is TRBV7-9 and J is TRBJ2-1; TRBD2 agrees at 13 bases. V lost 5 bases, J lost 8 bases, and 6 bases stayed unmatched. CDR3 length: 15 amino acids. From germline, CDR1 is SEHNR and CDR2 FQNEAQ (reference sequence).

Of note for this clone: Other DNA sequences in this sample translate to the same CDR3. This rearrangement joins TRBV4-2 to TRBJ2-3; TRBD2 matches at 10 bases. J was trimmed by 6 bases and V by 4 bases; bases with no gene match: 4. The germline V gene encodes CDR1 LGHNA and CDR2 YNFKEQ. This CDR3 has 14 amino acids. CDR3 region: CASSPGTSEDTQYF. The CDR3 DNA follows: TGTGCCAGCAGCCCCGGGACTAGCGAGGATACGCAGTATTTT.

CDR3 sequence: CSARGLAEQFF. CDR3 sequence (DNA): TGCAGTGCTAGAGGACTAGCGGAGCAGTTCTTC. V usage is TRBV20-1 and J usage is TRBJ2-1, with 8 bases that match TRBD2. CDR1 is DFQATT and CDR2 is SNEGSKA in the germline V gene (reference sequence). Losses at the gene ends were 1 base for V and 10 bases for J; bases not matched to a gene: 0. This CDR3 comprises 11 residues.

V is TRBV20-1 and J is TRBJ2-1; 11 bases line up with TRBD2. Germline V gene sequence: CDR1 DFQATT, CDR2 SNEGSKA (reference sequence). This CDR3 comprises 13 residues. The V gene end was trimmed by 3 bases and the J gene end by 10 bases; junction bases not matched to a gene: 5. CDR3 bases: TGCAGTGCTAGTAGCGGGGGGGCCGGCGAGCAGTTCTTC. Its protein product is CSASSGGAGEQFF.

This clone was picked up one time. The gene calls are TRBV27 and TRBJ2-1; 12 bases are shared with TRBD2. CDR3 length equals 17 residues. V lost 5 bases, J lost 0 bases, and 5 bases stayed unmatched. In germline, CDR1 is MNHEY, CDR2 SMNVEV (reference sequence). The CDR3: CASSLRLAGASYNEQFF. CDR3 DNA: TGTGCCAGCAGTCTCCGACTAGCGGGGGCCTCCTACAATGAGCAGTTCTTC.

The chain recombines TRBV2 with TRBJ2-5; 12 bases are a match to TRBD2. The V gene's germline CDR1 is SNHLY and CDR2 FYNNEI. V dropped 6 bases and J dropped 9; count of bases not matched to a gene: 11. The CDR3 runs to 15 residues. CDR3: CASRRLAGAGGAQYF. The DNA for the CDR3 is TGTGCCAGCAGGAGACTAGCGGGGGCCGGTGGGGCCCAGTACTTC.

This clone was counted a single time. The rearrangement uses TRBV7-2 and TRBJ1-1; D unclear. The CDR3 has 13 residues. Per germline, CDR1 SGHTA and CDR2 FQGNSA. V shed 4 bases and J shed 6 bases, with 12 bases lying between them. This CDR3 is CASSSGGSAEAFF. CDR3 sequence (DNA): TGTGCCAGCAGCTCAGGAGGGAGCGCTGAAGCTTTCTTT.

This clone was seen only once. The chain carries TRBV6-5 and TRBJ1-1, with a possible D match to TRBD1 (5 bases). V shed 9 bases and J shed 3 bases, with 17 bases lying between them. Germline-derived CDR1 and CDR2 are MNHEY and SVGAGI. The CDR3 loop spans 14 amino acids. CDR3 loop: CASCSLRGYTEAFF. The CDR3 DNA reads TGTGCCAGTTGCTCATTAAGGGGATACACTGAAGCTTTCTTT.

This sequence joins TRBV27 and TRBJ2-5; 9 positions agree with TRBD2. V lost 4 bases, J lost 9 bases, and 15 bases stayed unmatched. The CDR3 covers 16 residues. CDR1 is MNHEY, CDR2 SMNVEV, per germline (reference sequence). CDR3 nucleotides: TGTGCCAGCAGTTACCTACCCCCCCTAGCGGGGTCGGCCCAGTACTTC. Protein product: CASSYLPPLAGSAQYF.

V is TRBV5-4 and J is TRBJ1-1, with a weak D call TRBD1 (5 bases). The V end lost 3 bases, the J end lost 6 bases, and 15 bases lay between the germline ends. This CDR3 region has 14 residues. Germline CDR1 is SGHNT and CDR2 is YYREEE (reference sequence). The CDR3 here is CASSWRVGGSEAFF. The CDR3 region has the DNA TGTGCCAGCAGCTGGCGGGTGGGGGGTTCTGAAGCTTTCTTT.

This chain joins TRBV29-1 and TRBJ2-7; TRBD2 matches at 14 bases. The V gene's germline CDR1 is SQVTM and CDR2 ANQGSEA. This CDR3 comprises 15 residues. The trim removed 7 bases at V and 3 bases at J, leaving 8 bases unmatched. CDR3: CSAAGGLAGGYEQYF. As DNA, the CDR3 is TGCAGCGCCGCAGGCGGACTAGCGGGGGGCTACGAGCAGTACTTC.

The CDR3 DNA is TGCGCCAGCAGCTTGGAGAGTTGGGACACCAACTATGGCTACACCTTC. It yields the protein CASSLESWDTNYGYTF. This chain links TRBV5-1 with TRBJ1-2; weak D call: TRBD1 (6 bases). Germline CDR1 SGHRS, CDR2 YFSETQ. The CDR3 contains 16 residues. V was trimmed by 0 bases and J by 2 bases, leaving 14 bases between them.

This chain links TRBV10-2 with TRBJ1-6; 7 bases align to TRBD1. The V gene's germline CDR1 is WSHSY and CDR2 SAAADI. Trimming at V came to 9 bases and at J to 0 bases, leaving 2 bases not matched to a gene. This CDR3 is built from 14 residues. This chain's CDR3 is CASWDSSYNSPLHF. As DNA, the CDR3 is TGCGCCAGTTGGGACAGCTCCTATAATTCACCCCTCCACTTT.

The CDR3 region is CASSLSSGGAVEQFF. CDR3 nucleotide sequence: TGTGCCAGCAGCTTAAGTAGCGGGGGGGCCGTTGAGCAGTTCTTC. V usage is TRBV7-3 and J usage is TRBJ2-1, with 11 bases lining up with TRBD2. The CDR3 sequence is 15 residues long. The germline V gene has CDR1 SGHTA and CDR2 FQGTGA. The J segment lost 9 bases and the V segment lost 1 base, leaving 5 bases of the junction unmatched.

V is TRBV7-2 and J is TRBJ1-2; D gene ambiguous. The CDR3 has 15 residues. The germline V and J ends were trimmed by 4 bases and 4 bases, with 16 bases remaining between them. Germline loops: CDR1 SGHTA, CDR2 FQGNSA. Written as DNA, the CDR3 is TGTGCCAGCAGCTCCCAAGGCAGGCTGAGCTATGGCTACACCTTC. Translating it yields CASSSQGRLSYGYTF.

The rearrangement joins TRBV4-1 to TRBJ1-5; TRBD1 matches 10 bases. CDR3 length: 15 residues. Per germline, CDR1 MGHRA and CDR2 YSYEKL. With 4 bases clipped from V and 7 bases from J, the junction kept 7 bases outside the gene matches. In DNA, the CDR3 is TGCGCCAGCAGCCGAGGGGACAGGGGCATGCAGCCCCAGCATTTT. Its protein product is CASSRGDRGMQPQHF.

The rearrangement joins TRBV6-6 to TRBJ2-4, with D perhaps matching TRBD1 (6 bases). With 6 bases removed from V and 0 bases from J, the gap between germline ends came to 15 bases. Germline assignment: CDR1 MNHNY and CDR2 SVGAGI (reference sequence). The CDR3 consists of 16 residues. The CDR3 protein is CASRAGQFLAKNIQYF. Here the CDR3 DNA reads TGTGCCAGCAGGGCTGGACAGTTCCTAGCCAAAAACATTCAGTACTTC.

The rearrangement links TRBV3-1 (or the pseudogene TRBV3-2) to TRBJ1-6; no definite D call. Germline lookup yields CDR1 LGHDT and CDR2 YNNKEL (reference sequence). The CDR3 length is 14 residues. The ends were cut back, 0 bases at V and 6 bases at J, with 6 bases in the middle. The CDR3 bases are TGTGCCAGCAGCCAAGAGTCTCCTAATTCACCCCTCCACTTT. It yields the protein CASSQESPNSPLHF.

V usage is TRBV15 and J usage is TRBJ1-5; the match to TRBD1 covers 7 bases. Per the germline V gene, CDR1 is LNHNV and CDR2 is YYDKDF (reference sequence). With V trimmed by 4 bases and J by 5 bases, 8 bases remained unmatched. CDR3 size: 15 residues. The CDR3 loop is CATSKGASNHQPQHF. Written as DNA, the CDR3 is TGTGCCACCAGCAAGGGGGCCTCAAACCATCAGCCCCAGCATTTT.

DNA of the CDR3: TGTGCCAGCAGCCATGACAGGGCTAATTCACCCCTCCACTTT. It specifies CASSHDRANSPLHF. The genes are TRBV3-1 (or the pseudogene TRBV3-2) and TRBJ1-6; 7 nucleotides line up with TRBD1. CDR3 length equals 14 residues. The trim removed 3 bases at V and 6 bases at J, leaving 2 bases unmatched. From germline, CDR1 is LGHDT and CDR2 YNNKEL (reference sequence).